The 12 T cell receptor beta chains below all came from one sample that was sequenced in a study of post-analysis software for immune sequencing data. Study conclusions and caveats: In patients, about five TRBV segments were more frequent than in controls, with TRBV5-6, TRBV5-1 and TRBV20-1 among them.

Prepared TCR beta cDNA libraries contained unique molecular identifiers. TCRdb fed the PCR reads into MiXCR, producing one record per CDR3 protein. The sample holds roughly 800,000 distinct CDR3 sequences, roughly 29% seen once. These receptors' antigens are unknown. Material for sequencing was blood. These receptors all come from a girl aged 5-17 years with multiple sclerosis.

The rearrangement joins TRBV28 to TRBJ1-3; D unclear. The CDR3 has 15 amino acids. CDR1 and CDR2 from the germline V gene are MDHEN and SYDVKM. The V end was cut by 2 bases, the J end by 0 bases, with 8 bases between. The CDR3 here is CASSLTQLSGNTIYF. The CDR3 DNA is TGTGCCAGCAGTTTAACCCAACTCTCTGGAAACACCATATATTTT.

The rearrangement links TRBV15 to TRBJ1-5; D is unclear. Trimming pared 0 bases from V and 0 bases from J, leaving 9 bases between. Germline assignment: CDR1 LNHNV and CDR2 YYDKDF (reference sequence). There are 16 residues in the CDR3. CDR3 sequence: CATSRDMTNSNQPQHF. The CDR3 nucleotides read TGTGCCACCAGCAGAGATATGACCAATAGCAATCAGCCCCAGCATTTT.

The rearrangement uses TRBV29-1 and TRBJ2-5; D could derive from TRBD1 or TRBD2 (5 bases each). CDR3 length: 13 residues. Germline CDR1 is SQVTM and CDR2 is ANQGSEA. V dropped 4 bases and J dropped 3 bases, with 12 bases sitting between them. CDR3 loop: CSVGLSGKETQYF. The CDR3 DNA reads as TGCAGCGTTGGACTATCAGGGAAAGAGACCCAGTACTTC. The full variable domain, with the rest looked up from reference TRBV29-1 and TRBJ2-5, is SAVISQKPSRDICQRGTSLTIQCQVDSQVTMMFWYRQQPGQSLTLIATANQGSEATYESGFVIDKFPISRPNLTFSTLTVSNMSPEDSSIYLCSVGLSGKETQYFGPGTRLLVL.

This clonotype was observed many times. The rearrangement links TRBV7-2 to TRBJ2-1; TRBD2 might be the D (5 bases). V dropped 11 bases and J dropped 0 bases, with 14 bases sitting between them. CDR1 and CDR2 from the germline V gene are SGHTA and FQGNSA. This CDR3 has 14 amino acids. The CDR3 loop is CTSKRGRSYNEQFF. CDR3 coding DNA: TGTACCTCAAAACGGGGTCGCTCCTACAATGAGCAGTTCTTC.

The rearrangement joins TRBV12-3 or TRBV12-4 to TRBJ2-3; D is undetermined. With 5 bases removed from V and 5 bases from J, the gap between germline ends came to 14 bases. CDR3 size: 14 residues. In nucleotides, the CDR3 is TGTGCCAGCAGTCCCGACATAGCCCTAGATACGCAGTATTTT. This sequence encodes CASSPDIALDTQYF.

The rearrangement joins TRBV12-3 or TRBV12-4 to TRBJ1-2, with D maybe TRBD1 (6 bases). The CDR3 is 16 amino acids. V lost 6 bases and J 4 bases, leaving 21 bases between the germline ends. CDR3 DNA sequence: TGTGCCAGCAGAGCCCCTGGGGGGGCTGCCGGCTATGGCTACACCTTC. It is translated as CASRAPGGAAGYGYTF.

The chain employs TRBV11-2 and TRBJ2-1; 7 bases match TRBD2. Germline CDR1 and CDR2: SGHAT and FQNNGV. This CDR3 has 20 amino acids. The junction had 17 bases not matched to a gene; V was cut back by 3 bases and J by 0 bases. The CDR3 bases are TGTGCCAGCAGCTTCAGCCTCACTAGCGTGTCAACACGCTCCTACAATGAGCAGTTCTTC. Translation: CASSFSLTSVSTRSYNEQFF.

This clonotype was observed at least ten times. The chain couples TRBV7-2 to TRBJ1-2; 8 bases line up with TRBD1. Germline V lookup: CDR1 SGHTA, CDR2 FQGNSA. The length of the CDR3 is 14 residues. V shed 4 bases and J 8 bases; nucleotides not matched to a gene: 9. This CDR3 is CASSSGRGPRGYTF. CDR3 DNA: TGTGCCAGCAGCTCCGGCAGGGGGCCTAGGGGCTACACCTTC.

At least ten counts were recorded for this clonotype. The rearrangement uses TRBV7-2 and TRBJ2-7; TRBD1 matches 7 bases. Germline V gene sequence: CDR1 SGHTA, CDR2 FQGNSA. V shed 7 bases, J shed 6 bases, and the junction held 9 bases outside the gene matches. This CDR3 has 13 residues. The CDR3 bases are TGTGCCAGCACTACAACAACAGGGGCCGAGCAGTACTTC. It is translated as CASTTTTGAEQYF.

This clonotype was counted between two and nine times. This rearrangement joins TRBV20-1 to TRBJ2-1; D call uncertain. The CDR3 runs 12 residues. Germline CDR1 DFQATT, CDR2 SNEGSKA (reference sequence). Trimming shortened V by 6 bases and J by 3 bases, and 9 bases separated the two germline ends. CDR3 nucleotide sequence: TGCAGTGCCCCGGCGGTCTACAATGAGCAGTTCTTC. Translated: CSAPAVYNEQFF.

The rearrangement uses TRBV4-2 and TRBJ1-5; unclear D gene. The CDR3 contains 16 residues. With 0 bases removed from V and 2 bases from J, the gap between germline ends came to 11 bases. Germline V gene sequence: CDR1 LGHNA, CDR2 YNFKEQ. CDR3 sequence: CASSQEVGFGNQPQHF. DNA for the CDR3: TGTGCCAGCAGCCAAGAAGTCGGATTTGGCAATCAGCCCCAGCATTTT.

The sample holds one count of this clonotype. The chain recombines TRBV14 with TRBJ2-5, with 11 bases fitting TRBD2. Looked up from germline, CDR1 is SGHDN and CDR2 is FVKESK. The trim removed 6 bases at V and 2 bases at J, leaving 5 bases unmatched. This CDR3 comprises 15 residues. The CDR3 sequence is CASSGTSGLQETQYF. The CDR3, as DNA: TGTGCCAGCAGTGGGACTAGCGGTTTACAAGAGACCCAGTACTTC. The full variable domain, with the rest looked up from reference TRBV14 and TRBJ2-5, is EAGVTQFPSHSVIEKGQTVTLRCDPISGHDNLYWYRRVMGKEIKFLLHFVKESKQDESGMPNNRFLAERTGGTYSTLKVQPAELEDSGVYFCASSGTSGLQETQYFGPGTRLLVL.